This TCR beta chain was identified in a study of T cell repertoires in cytomegalovirus infection. The CDR3 runs 17 residues. Germline V gives CDR1 SGHTA, CDR2 FQGNSA. Trimming at V came to 1 base and at J to 7 bases, leaving 8 bases not matched to a gene. This clonotype was picked up many times. Its target is not known. MiXCR was run by TCRdb on the reads, yielding one entry per CDR3 protein. The table records about 260,000 distinct CDR3 sequences, roughly 13% of them present only once. Findings and limits, study-wide: Dominating the ex vivo response were HLA-C-restricted CMV-specific TCR beta clonotypes.

Sequenced: PBMCs. The V call is TRBV7-2, the J call TRBJ2-5, with 14 bases identical to TRBD2. The receptor was derived from a human donor in good health (CMV status not recorded). Some clones in this sample may be carry-over from other donors' samples. CDR3: CASSLVGLAGGRGTQYF. The CDR3 nucleotides read TGTGCCAGCAGCTTAGTAGGACTAGCGGGAGGACGGGGGACCCAGTACTTC. The full variable domain, in which reference TRBV7-2 and TRBJ2-5 provide the parts outside the CDR3, is GAGVSQSPSNKVTEKGKDVELRCDPISGHTALYWYRQSLGQGLEFLIYFQGNSAPDKSGLPSDRFSAERTGGSVSTLTIQRTQQEDSAVYLCASSLVGLAGGRGTQYFGPGTRLLVL.